The 8 T cell receptor beta chains reported below all come from one sample, sequenced in a study of cytomegalovirus exposure and HLA in healthy donors. PCR involved 60 Vbeta and 13 Jbeta primers. The method was immunoSEQ multiplex PCR; TCRdb's version includes in-frame clones alone and lacks a portion of them. The sample has over 200,000 clones; 82% are singletons. The sample taken for sequencing was PBMCs. These receptors all stem from a woman aged 40 to 50 in good health and CMV-seronegative.

This CDR3 reads CASSTFLFNEKLFF. In DNA, the CDR3 is TGTGCCAGTAGTACGTTTCTTTTCAATGAAAAACTGTTTTTT. J is TRBJ1-4 and V is TRBV19, with D unresolved. The V gene lost 4 bases and the J gene lost 5 bases, with 11 bases spanning the gap. Per the germline V gene, CDR1 is LNHDA and CDR2 is SQIVND (reference sequence). The CDR3 totals 14 residues. The entire variable domain, with the rest obtained from reference TRBV19 and TRBJ1-4, is as follows: DGGITQSPKYLFRKEGQNVTLSCEQNLNHDAMYWYRQDPGQGLRLIYYSQIVNDFQKGDIAEGYSVSREKKESFPLTVTSAQKNPTAFYLCASSTFLFNEKLFFGSGTQLSVL.

This clone was counted only a few times. The chain joins TRBV6-1 to TRBJ2-7; 7 bases agree with TRBD1. There are 12 residues in the CDR3. Germline V gene lookup returns CDR1 MNHNS and CDR2 SASEGT. V trimming: 8 bases; J trimming: 0 bases; junction bases outside the gene matches: 1. The DNA for the CDR3 is TGTGCCAGCGGGGACAGCTCCTACGAGCAGTACTTC. Translated, it gives CASGDSSYEQYF.

The V call is TRBV5-1, the J call TRBJ2-3; D unresolved. CDR1 SGHRS and CDR2 YFSETQ come from the germline V gene. Trimming stripped 2 bases from V and 2 bases from J, with 6 bases between. The CDR3 length is 13 residues. The DNA for the CDR3 is TGCGCCAGCAGCTTCACCTACACAGATACGCAGTATTTT. Protein sequence: CASSFTYTDTQYF.

This clone has just one count. The V gene is TRBV5-1, the J gene TRBJ2-7; unclear D gene. CDR1 SGHRS and CDR2 YFSETQ come from the germline V gene. V lost 0 bases, J lost 0 bases, and 10 bases lay in between. The CDR3 is made up of 15 amino acids. DNA for the CDR3: TGCGCCAGCAGCTTGGCCGTTTCTAACTCCTACGAGCAGTACTTC. As protein: CASSLAVSNSYEQYF.

The gene calls are TRBV5-6 and TRBJ1-2; D unresolved. CDR1 and CDR2 from the germline V gene are SGHDT and YYEEEE. Trimming took off 1 base at V and 8 bases at J, with 12 bases between the two ends. The CDR3 totals 13 residues. The CDR3 loop reads CASSLLGGQGYTF. The DNA of the CDR3 is TGTGCCAGCAGCTTGCTGGGCGGGCAAGGCTACACCTTC. Full variable domain (missing parts from reference TRBV5-6 and TRBJ1-2): DAGVTQSPTHLIKTRGQQVTLRCSPKSGHDTVSWYQQALGQGPQFIFQYYEEEERQRGNFPDRFSGHQFPNYSSELNVNALLLGDSALYLCASSLLGGQGYTFGSGTRLTVV.

This clone was seen a handful of times. One end of the junction does not line up with germline, which may come from a read error. The genes are TRBV7-9 and TRBJ1-3, with D unresolved. Germline lookup yields CDR1 SEHNR and CDR2 FQNEAQ (reference sequence). The CDR3 has 14 amino acids. DNA for the CDR3: TGTTCCAGCAGCAAAGACACGATTGGAAACACCATATATTTT. The encoded protein is CSSSKDTIGNTIYF. The complete variable domain, with remaining parts taken from reference TRBV7-9 and TRBJ1-3, reads DTGVSQNPRHKITKRGQNVTFRCDPISEHNRLYWYRQTLGQGPEFLTYFQNEAQLEKSRLLSDRFSAERPKGSFSTLEIQRTEQGDSAMYLCSSSKDTIGNTIYFGEGSWLTVV.

This clone is a singleton in its sample. The rearrangement links TRBV5-6 to TRBJ2-3; D perhaps matches TRBD2 (6 bases). Germline values: CDR1 SGHDT, CDR2 YYEEEE. CDR3 length equals 12 residues. Trimming took off 0 bases at V and 8 bases at J, with 7 bases between the two ends. The CDR3: CASSLVEGTQYF. Written as DNA, the CDR3 is TGTGCCAGCAGCTTGGTGGAGGGTACGCAGTATTTT.

The rearrangement joins TRBV11-2 to TRBJ2-7; a weak D match, TRBD1 (6 bases). Germline V gene lookup returns CDR1 SGHAT and CDR2 FQNNGV. V shed 5 bases and J shed 3 bases, with 17 bases lying between them. This CDR3 region has 15 residues. The DNA of the CDR3 is TGTGCCAGCAGCCCGGACAGTCTTGGAGGCTACGAGCAGTACTTC. Translated: CASSPDSLGGYEQYF.